The next 26 T cell receptor beta chains were all read from a single sample in a study of shared clonotypes between healthy human individuals. Method: immunoSEQ multiplex PCR; TCRdb's copy keeps in-frame clones and lacks some. The sample has hundreds of thousands of clones; 55% to 85% are singletons. Source material: memory CD4+ T cells sorted from blood. Subset here: CD45RA-negative fraction. The receptors originated from a woman aged 25 to 39 in good health.

The sample holds a few counts of this clone. The chain couples TRBV28 to TRBJ1-5; no clear D gene. Germline V gives CDR1 MDHEN, CDR2 SYDVKM. The V and J ends lost 6 bases and 4 bases respectively, with 10 bases between them. The CDR3 contains 13 residues. The CDR3 loop reads CASRHGMNQPQHF. The CDR3 DNA reads TGTGCCAGCAGGCACGGCATGAATCAGCCCCAGCATTTT.

The rearrangement uses TRBV21-1 and TRBJ2-2; TRBD1 is the table's D call, not checked against the DNA. TRBV21-1 is noted as a pseudogene. CDR3 length equals 15 residues. The CDR3 DNA is TGTGCCAGCAGCAAAGGACAGGTGGCCACCGGGGAGCTGTTTTTT. It is translated as CASSKGQVATGELFF.

V usage is TRBV10-1 and J usage is TRBJ2-3; TRBD2 is a possible D gene (6 bases). CDR1 is WNHNN and CDR2 is SYGVQD in the germline V gene (reference sequence). The germline V and J ends were trimmed by 5 bases and 4 bases, with 16 bases remaining between them. The CDR3 covers 15 residues. The CDR3 bases are TGCGCCAGCAGTTCCACGGGAGACCGGTCAGATACGCAGTATTTT. Translation: CASSSTGDRSDTQYF.

Of note for this clone: This CDR3 is also generated by other DNA sequences in the sample. The genes are TRBV6-1 and TRBJ1-2; 7 bases agree with TRBD1. The length of the CDR3 is 14 residues. From germline, CDR1 is MNHNS and CDR2 SASEGT. After removal of 4 bases from V and 2 bases from J, the junction contained 4 bases not matched to a gene. CDR3 in DNA: TGTGCCAGCAGTGGCCTACAGGGGAACTATGGCTACACCTTC. This gives the protein CASSGLQGNYGYTF.

The chain has TRBV6-5 and TRBJ2-7; D gene uncertain. This CDR3 has 12 amino acids. Trimming took 2 bases from V and 6 from J, leaving 8 bases between them. Per germline, CDR1 MNHEY and CDR2 SVGAGI. CDR3 in DNA: TGTGCCAGCAGTTACCTTGGATCCGAGCAGTACTTC. The encoded protein is CASSYLGSEQYF.

The genes are TRBV30 and TRBJ2-3; D unresolved. CDR1 is GTSNPN and CDR2 is SVGIG in the germline V gene (reference sequence). The CDR3 runs to 15 residues. V was clipped by 0 bases and J by 9 bases, with 19 bases between them. CDR3: CAWSVRPQLSGTQYF. The CDR3 DNA sequence: TGTGCCTGGAGTGTACGTCCTCAATTATCAGGCACGCAGTATTTT.

V usage is TRBV5-1 and J usage is TRBJ2-6; D may be TRBD1 (6 bases). Germline V gene data show CDR1 as SGHRS and CDR2 as YFSETQ. This CDR3 spans 15 amino acids. Trimming stripped 3 bases from V and 0 bases from J, with 7 bases between. The CDR3 DNA reads TGCGCCAGCAGCTACAGGGCCTCTGGGGCCAACGTCCTGACTTTC. Protein: CASSYRASGANVLTF.

This chain joins TRBV5-1 and TRBJ2-7, with TRBD1 matching over 8 bases. Germline V gene sequence: CDR1 SGHRS, CDR2 YFSETQ. With 4 bases clipped from V and 6 bases from J, the junction kept 12 bases outside the gene matches. The CDR3 has 15 residues. CDR3 in DNA: TGCGCCAGCAGCGGCCCGCAGGGGGCGTCCGGCGAGCAGTACTTC. Residues: CASSGPQGASGEQYF.

The genes are TRBV10-1 and TRBJ2-3; the match to TRBD2 covers 10 bases. With 8 bases clipped from V and 6 bases from J, the junction kept 5 bases outside the gene matches. The CDR3 runs to 13 residues. The germline V gene encodes CDR1 WNHNN and CDR2 SYGVQD (reference sequence). The CDR3 reads CASGSSGSDTQYF. The CDR3, as DNA: TGCGCCAGCGGGTCTAGCGGGAGCGATACGCAGTATTTT.

J is TRBJ2-5 and V is TRBV5-1, with a tentative D call TRBD2 (6 bases). The CDR3 length is 15 residues. Germline V gene data show CDR1 as SGHRS and CDR2 as YFSETQ. Between the trimmed V and J ends, which lost 7 bases and 5 bases, there was a span of 21 bases. The CDR3 region is CASHLGAVAVETQYF. The CDR3 nucleotides read TGCGCCAGCCACCTTGGGGCAGTAGCGGTGGAGACCCAGTACTTC.

This sequence joins TRBV30 and TRBJ1-5, with a tentative D call TRBD1 (5 bases). The CDR3 is made up of 13 amino acids. Germline CDR1 reads GTSNPN; CDR2 reads SVGIG (reference sequence). The germline V and J ends were trimmed by 5 bases and 8 bases, with 16 bases remaining between them. The CDR3, as DNA: TGTGCCTGGGACCGGGACGAAGGGGAGCCCCAGCATTTT. Translation: CAWDRDEGEPQHF.

The chain carries TRBV30 and TRBJ2-7; 7 bases align to TRBD2. V was clipped by 0 bases and J by 6 bases; unmatched bases: 11. The V gene's germline CDR1 is GTSNPN and CDR2 SVGIG (reference sequence). The CDR3 extends over 15 amino acids. The CDR3 region has the DNA TGTGCCTGGAGTGTAACGGGGGGAGTCGCCTCCGAGCAGTACTTC. Its translation: CAWSVTGGVASEQYF.

The CDR3 bases are TGTGCCAGCAGTTTTCGGCGCTTTCTAGAGGAGCCCCAGCATTTT. Translation gives CASSFRRFLEEPQHF. The chain employs TRBV28 and TRBJ1-5; D call uncertain. The germline V gene encodes CDR1 MDHEN and CDR2 SYDVKM. This CDR3 has 15 amino acids. With 3 bases removed from V and 8 bases from J, the gap between germline ends came to 17 bases.

This chain uses TRBV13 with TRBJ1-2; D is perhaps TRBD1 (6 bases). V shed 5 bases and J shed 4 bases, with 14 bases lying between them. The CDR3 loop spans 14 amino acids. CDR1 PRHDT and CDR2 FYEKMQ come from the germline V gene (reference sequence). The CDR3 nucleotides read TGTGCCAGCAGCCCCCAACAGGGAACCTATGGCTACACCTTC. Translating it yields CASSPQQGTYGYTF.

The sample holds a few counts of this clone. The rearrangement joins TRBV5-1 to TRBJ2-7; 10 bases fit TRBD1. V lost 0 bases and J lost 9; bases outside the gene matches: 6. From germline, CDR1 is SGHRS and CDR2 YFSETQ. The CDR3 extends over 14 amino acids. The CDR3 loop is CASSLAGTGELQYF. The CDR3 nucleotides are TGCGCCAGCAGCTTGGCCGGGACAGGGGAGTTGCAGTACTTC.

The genes are TRBV19 and TRBJ1-1; TRBD1 is a possible D gene (5 bases). The V end was cut by 2 bases, the J end by 2 bases, with 12 bases between. This CDR3 is built from 15 residues. CDR1 and CDR2 from the germline V gene are LNHDA and SQIVND (reference sequence). CDR3 sequence (DNA): TGTGCCAGTAGTATAAATCAGGGATATAACACTGAAGCTTTCTTT. Translated: CASSINQGYNTEAFF.

As concerns this clone: Other DNA sequences from this sample encode an identical CDR3 as well. This sequence joins TRBV5-1 and TRBJ2-2; D might be TRBD1 (6 bases). V was pared by 0 bases and J by 4 bases, with 7 bases between. The CDR3 is 14 amino acids. CDR1 is SGHRS and CDR2 is YFSETQ in the germline V gene. The CDR3 here is CASSLGQATGELFF. The CDR3 nucleotides are TGCGCCAGCAGCTTGGGACAGGCCACCGGGGAGCTGTTTTTT.

V is TRBV10-3 and J is TRBJ1-1; D possibly corresponds to TRBD1 (6 bases). The CDR3 is 15 amino acids. With 3 bases removed from V and 0 bases from J, the gap between germline ends came to 11 bases. The V gene's germline CDR1 is ENHRY and CDR2 SYGVKD. The CDR3 spells CAISDLQGLNTEAFF. DNA for the CDR3: TGTGCCATCAGTGACCTCCAGGGGTTGAACACTGAAGCTTTCTTT.

This sequence joins TRBV7-8 and TRBJ2-1; 10 bases fit TRBD2. V gave up 5 bases and J gave up 9 bases; unmatched junction bases: 13. The CDR3 is made up of 16 amino acids. Germline-derived CDR1 and CDR2 are SGHVS and FQNEAQ. Written as DNA, the CDR3 is TGTGCCAGCAGCCCCACCCGAGCGGGAGGGCCGCTTGAGCAGTTCTTC. Its translation is CASSPTRAGGPLEQFF.

This clone was seen a single time. CDR3 sequence: CAISDVGGTDVANEQFF. The CDR3 DNA is TGTGCCATCAGTGACGTGGGGGGGACTGACGTAGCCAATGAGCAGTTCTTC. The V call is TRBV10-3, the J call TRBJ2-1, with 7 nucleotides matching TRBD2. V shed 3 bases, J shed 6 bases, and the junction held 14 bases outside the gene matches. The germline V gene encodes CDR1 ENHRY and CDR2 SYGVKD. CDR3 length: 17 amino acids.

This clone showed up just a few times. This sequence may be a read error, since a much larger clone differs from it by one base. The same CDR3 can be traced to other DNA sequences in this sample. The rearrangement uses TRBV5-1 and TRBJ2-1; 7 bases match TRBD2. The length of the CDR3 is 15 residues. Germline lookup yields CDR1 SGHRS and CDR2 YFSETQ. With 0 bases clipped from V and 3 bases from J, the junction kept 3 bases outside the gene matches. The CDR3 sequence: CASSLVSSGYNEQFF. In nucleotides, the CDR3 is TGCGCCAGCAGCTTGGTGTCTAGCGGCTACAATGAGCAGTTCTTC.

The rearrangement links TRBV19 to TRBJ1-2, with 9 bases lining up with TRBD1. The CDR3 spans 14 residues. V trimming: 3 bases; J trimming: 8 bases; junction bases outside the gene matches: 7. In germline, CDR1 is LNHDA, CDR2 SQIVND (reference sequence). The CDR3 sequence: CASSMTQGATGYTF. The CDR3 DNA reads TGTGCCAGTAGTATGACACAGGGGGCGACCGGCTACACCTTC. Combining the CDR3 with reference TRBV19 and TRBJ1-2 gives the whole variable domain DGGITQSPKYLFRKEGQNVTLSCEQNLNHDAMYWYRQDPGQGLRLIYYSQIVNDFQKGDIAEGYSVSREKKESFPLTVTSAQKNPTAFYLCASSMTQGATGYTFGSGTRLTVV.

This clone has only a few counts. V gene TRBV5-1 combines with J gene TRBJ2-5; 8 bases match TRBD1. The J segment lost 5 bases and the V segment lost 4 bases, leaving 4 bases of the junction unmatched. The CDR3 totals 13 residues. The germline V gene encodes CDR1 SGHRS and CDR2 YFSETQ. This CDR3 reads CASSKGDRETQYF. CDR3 coding DNA: TGCGCCAGCAGCAAAGGGGACAGGGAGACCCAGTACTTC. The full variable domain, its missing parts supplied by reference TRBV5-1 and TRBJ2-5, is KAGVTQTPRYLIKTRGQQVTLSCSPISGHRSVSWYQQTPGQGLQFLFEYFSETQRNKGNFPGRFSGRQFSNSRSEMNVSTLELGDSALYLCASSKGDRETQYFGPGTRLLVL.

V gene TRBV5-4 combines with J gene TRBJ2-1; D gene uncertain. The V end was cut by 2 bases, the J end by 2 bases, with 11 bases between. Germline assignment: CDR1 SGHNT and CDR2 YYREEE (reference sequence). There are 15 residues in the CDR3. Here the CDR3 DNA reads TGTGCCAGCAGCTTAGATTTCGTAGCCTACAATGAGCAGTTCTTC. This gives the protein CASSLDFVAYNEQFF.

V and J are TRBV6-1 and TRBJ2-1; tentatively, D is TRBD2 (6 bases). V lost 3 bases and J 6 bases, leaving 9 bases between the germline ends. Germline V gene lookup returns CDR1 MNHNS and CDR2 SASEGT. CDR3 length equals 13 residues. CDR3 DNA: TGTGCCAGCAGTGACGGGGGTGGCAATGAGCAGTTCTTC. The encoded protein is CASSDGGGNEQFF.

This clone was observed a single time. The same CDR3 is also encoded by other DNA sequences in this sample. This CDR3 is CASSARGPNTEAFF. The CDR3 bases are TGTGCCAGCAGTGCCAGGGGGCCGAACACTGAAGCTTTCTTT. The chain joins TRBV6-1 to TRBJ1-1; 8 nucleotides agree with TRBD1. The CDR3 is 14 amino acids. Looked up from germline, CDR1 is MNHNS and CDR2 is SASEGT. The trim removed 4 bases at V and 1 base at J, leaving 2 bases unmatched.